Each of the 14 T cell receptor beta chains below was sequenced from the same sample in a study of OX40 agonist ivuxolimab in advanced cancers. TCRdb's table, derived via immunoSEQ multiplex PCR, lists solely in-frame clones and lacks some. The profile shows about 73,000 clones, approximately 90% of them singletons. The source material was CD4+ or CD8+ T cells sorted from blood, sampled in a trial of the OX40 agonist ivuxolimab. Source of these receptors: an adult with an advanced solid tumor such as melanoma, head and neck, liver or kidney cancer.

CDR3 nucleotides: TGTGCCAGCAGCCACCAGCTAGGACTAGCGGGAAGAAGGTTCTACGAGCAGTACTTC. Its translation is CASSHQLGLAGRRFYEQYF. The V gene is TRBV7-2, the J gene TRBJ2-7; 12 nucleotides agree with TRBD2. Germline trimming cut 5 bases from V and 3 bases from J; bases unmatched to any gene: 17. The V gene's germline CDR1 is SGHTA and CDR2 FQGNSA. The CDR3 covers 19 residues.

This sequence joins TRBV5-6 and TRBJ2-7, with D possibly being TRBD2 (6 bases). V gave up 3 bases and J gave up 4 bases, with 14 bases separating them. Germline lookup yields CDR1 SGHDT and CDR2 YYEEEE. The CDR3 sequence is 14 residues long. The CDR3 DNA reads TGTGCCAGCAGCTGGGGCGCGGGGCAGTACGAGCAGTACTTC. Its translation is CASSWGAGQYEQYF.

The chain uses TRBV27 and TRBJ2-7, with 7 bases matching TRBD1. This CDR3 comprises 13 residues. Trimming cost V 2 bases and J 2 bases; bases outside gene matches: 0. Germline-derived CDR1 and CDR2 are MNHEY and SMNVEV (reference sequence). This chain's CDR3 is CASSLGTAYEQYF. CDR3 bases: TGTGCCAGCAGTTTAGGGACAGCCTACGAGCAGTACTTC.

This sequence joins TRBV2 and TRBJ1-2, with D unresolved. The CDR3 sequence is 12 residues long. Deletions cut 10 bases from V and 8 bases from J, with 17 bases between. CDR1 is SNHLY, CDR2 FYNNEI, per germline. The CDR3 spells CAISITRQGYTF. DNA for the CDR3: TGTGCCATCTCGATAACCCGGCAAGGCTACACCTTC. Full variable domain (rest looked up from reference TRBV2 and TRBJ1-2): EPEVTQTPSHQVTQMGQEVILRCVPISNHLYFYWYRQILGQKVEFLVSFYNNEISEKSEIFDDQFSVERPDGSNFTLKIRSTKLEDSAMYFCAISITRQGYTFGSGTRLTVV.

The V call is TRBV11-1, the J call TRBJ2-1; no firm D call. CDR1 and CDR2 from the germline V gene are SGHAT and FQDESV (reference sequence). The V end was cut by 2 bases, the J end by 10 bases, with 9 bases between. CDR3 length equals 12 residues. The CDR3 spells CASSLLDVEQFF. For the CDR3, the DNA is TGTGCCAGCAGCTTATTGGACGTGGAGCAGTTCTTC.

The chain uses TRBV5-4 and TRBJ1-4; D gene uncertain. The V end lost 2 bases, the J end lost 13 bases, and 12 bases lay between the germline ends. This CDR3 is built from 12 residues. Germline CDR1 is SGHNT and CDR2 is YYREEE (reference sequence). This CDR3 is CASSFGQYPLFF. DNA of the CDR3: TGTGCCAGCAGCTTCGGCCAGTACCCACTGTTTTTT.

CDR3 amino acids: CASSISGGMNTEAFF. The CDR3 DNA reads as TGTGCCAGTAGTATAAGCGGGGGTATGAACACTGAAGCTTTCTTT. The chain uses TRBV19 and TRBJ1-1, with D possibly matching TRBD1 (5 bases). V was clipped by 2 bases and J by 0 bases, with 10 bases between them. The CDR3 sequence is 15 residues long. The germline V gene has CDR1 LNHDA and CDR2 SQIVND (reference sequence).

The V gene is TRBV5-6, the J gene TRBJ1-2; D remains unclear. The CDR3 runs to 14 residues. V lost 4 bases, J lost 5 bases, and 15 bases lay in between. Germline values: CDR1 SGHDT, CDR2 YYEEEE. The CDR3 DNA reads as TGTGCCAGCAGCGCCTGGACCGATCATTATGGCTACACCTTC. It yields the protein CASSAWTDHYGYTF.

On this clone: This specimen includes other DNA sequences encoding the same CDR3. This rearrangement joins TRBV27 to TRBJ1-2; unclear D gene. The CDR3 covers 13 residues. V gave up 2 bases and J gave up 4 bases, with 8 bases separating them. CDR1 and CDR2 (germline): MNHEY, SMNVEV (reference sequence). The CDR3 nucleotides read TGTGCCAGCAGTTTAGCCTCCGGCTATGGCTACACCTTC. It codes for CASSLASGYGYTF.

The chain couples TRBV6-5 to TRBJ2-1, with 9 positions matching TRBD2. Germline lookup yields CDR1 MNHEY and CDR2 SVGAGI. V lost 0 bases and J lost 7; bases outside the gene matches: 7. CDR3 length: 16 amino acids. The CDR3 loop is CASSYSGGGAPNEQFF. The CDR3 region has the DNA TGTGCCAGCAGTTACTCCGGCGGGGGGGCTCCAAATGAGCAGTTCTTC.

The chain has TRBV9 and TRBJ2-1, with 8 bases matching TRBD1. With 5 bases clipped from V and 9 bases from J, the junction kept 4 bases outside the gene matches. CDR3 size: 12 residues. Germline V gene data show CDR1 as SGDLS and CDR2 as YYNGEE. Here the CDR3 reads CASSTGGLEQFF. CDR3 bases: TGTGCCAGCAGTACAGGGGGGCTTGAGCAGTTCTTC.

The J gene is TRBJ2-1, the V gene TRBV19; 9 nucleotides line up with TRBD2. The CDR3 has 15 residues. The germline V gene has CDR1 LNHDA and CDR2 SQIVND (reference sequence). With V trimmed by 3 bases and J by 7 bases, 7 bases remained unmatched. CDR3 sequence: CASSIMAGGGNEQFF. The CDR3 coding sequence is TGTGCCAGTAGTATTATGGCGGGAGGGGGAAATGAGCAGTTCTTC.

This chain links TRBV19 with TRBJ1-2; 8 bases agree with TRBD1. J lost 7 bases, V lost 6 bases, and 7 bases had no gene match. Germline CDR1 reads LNHDA; CDR2 reads SQIVND (reference sequence). The CDR3 is 13 amino acids. CDR3 loop: CASSPTGVGGYTF. The CDR3 DNA follows: TGTGCCAGTAGCCCGACAGGGGTCGGTGGCTACACCTTC.

V and J are TRBV6-5 and TRBJ2-2, with D possibly being TRBD2 (6 bases). CDR3 length: 15 amino acids. V lost 7 bases to trimming and J lost 3 bases, with 15 bases between them. CDR1 is MNHEY and CDR2 is SVGAGI in the germline V gene. CDR3 DNA sequence: TGTGCCAGCAACTCCCTCGGGGGATACACCGGGGAGCTGTTTTTT. Residues: CASNSLGGYTGELFF.